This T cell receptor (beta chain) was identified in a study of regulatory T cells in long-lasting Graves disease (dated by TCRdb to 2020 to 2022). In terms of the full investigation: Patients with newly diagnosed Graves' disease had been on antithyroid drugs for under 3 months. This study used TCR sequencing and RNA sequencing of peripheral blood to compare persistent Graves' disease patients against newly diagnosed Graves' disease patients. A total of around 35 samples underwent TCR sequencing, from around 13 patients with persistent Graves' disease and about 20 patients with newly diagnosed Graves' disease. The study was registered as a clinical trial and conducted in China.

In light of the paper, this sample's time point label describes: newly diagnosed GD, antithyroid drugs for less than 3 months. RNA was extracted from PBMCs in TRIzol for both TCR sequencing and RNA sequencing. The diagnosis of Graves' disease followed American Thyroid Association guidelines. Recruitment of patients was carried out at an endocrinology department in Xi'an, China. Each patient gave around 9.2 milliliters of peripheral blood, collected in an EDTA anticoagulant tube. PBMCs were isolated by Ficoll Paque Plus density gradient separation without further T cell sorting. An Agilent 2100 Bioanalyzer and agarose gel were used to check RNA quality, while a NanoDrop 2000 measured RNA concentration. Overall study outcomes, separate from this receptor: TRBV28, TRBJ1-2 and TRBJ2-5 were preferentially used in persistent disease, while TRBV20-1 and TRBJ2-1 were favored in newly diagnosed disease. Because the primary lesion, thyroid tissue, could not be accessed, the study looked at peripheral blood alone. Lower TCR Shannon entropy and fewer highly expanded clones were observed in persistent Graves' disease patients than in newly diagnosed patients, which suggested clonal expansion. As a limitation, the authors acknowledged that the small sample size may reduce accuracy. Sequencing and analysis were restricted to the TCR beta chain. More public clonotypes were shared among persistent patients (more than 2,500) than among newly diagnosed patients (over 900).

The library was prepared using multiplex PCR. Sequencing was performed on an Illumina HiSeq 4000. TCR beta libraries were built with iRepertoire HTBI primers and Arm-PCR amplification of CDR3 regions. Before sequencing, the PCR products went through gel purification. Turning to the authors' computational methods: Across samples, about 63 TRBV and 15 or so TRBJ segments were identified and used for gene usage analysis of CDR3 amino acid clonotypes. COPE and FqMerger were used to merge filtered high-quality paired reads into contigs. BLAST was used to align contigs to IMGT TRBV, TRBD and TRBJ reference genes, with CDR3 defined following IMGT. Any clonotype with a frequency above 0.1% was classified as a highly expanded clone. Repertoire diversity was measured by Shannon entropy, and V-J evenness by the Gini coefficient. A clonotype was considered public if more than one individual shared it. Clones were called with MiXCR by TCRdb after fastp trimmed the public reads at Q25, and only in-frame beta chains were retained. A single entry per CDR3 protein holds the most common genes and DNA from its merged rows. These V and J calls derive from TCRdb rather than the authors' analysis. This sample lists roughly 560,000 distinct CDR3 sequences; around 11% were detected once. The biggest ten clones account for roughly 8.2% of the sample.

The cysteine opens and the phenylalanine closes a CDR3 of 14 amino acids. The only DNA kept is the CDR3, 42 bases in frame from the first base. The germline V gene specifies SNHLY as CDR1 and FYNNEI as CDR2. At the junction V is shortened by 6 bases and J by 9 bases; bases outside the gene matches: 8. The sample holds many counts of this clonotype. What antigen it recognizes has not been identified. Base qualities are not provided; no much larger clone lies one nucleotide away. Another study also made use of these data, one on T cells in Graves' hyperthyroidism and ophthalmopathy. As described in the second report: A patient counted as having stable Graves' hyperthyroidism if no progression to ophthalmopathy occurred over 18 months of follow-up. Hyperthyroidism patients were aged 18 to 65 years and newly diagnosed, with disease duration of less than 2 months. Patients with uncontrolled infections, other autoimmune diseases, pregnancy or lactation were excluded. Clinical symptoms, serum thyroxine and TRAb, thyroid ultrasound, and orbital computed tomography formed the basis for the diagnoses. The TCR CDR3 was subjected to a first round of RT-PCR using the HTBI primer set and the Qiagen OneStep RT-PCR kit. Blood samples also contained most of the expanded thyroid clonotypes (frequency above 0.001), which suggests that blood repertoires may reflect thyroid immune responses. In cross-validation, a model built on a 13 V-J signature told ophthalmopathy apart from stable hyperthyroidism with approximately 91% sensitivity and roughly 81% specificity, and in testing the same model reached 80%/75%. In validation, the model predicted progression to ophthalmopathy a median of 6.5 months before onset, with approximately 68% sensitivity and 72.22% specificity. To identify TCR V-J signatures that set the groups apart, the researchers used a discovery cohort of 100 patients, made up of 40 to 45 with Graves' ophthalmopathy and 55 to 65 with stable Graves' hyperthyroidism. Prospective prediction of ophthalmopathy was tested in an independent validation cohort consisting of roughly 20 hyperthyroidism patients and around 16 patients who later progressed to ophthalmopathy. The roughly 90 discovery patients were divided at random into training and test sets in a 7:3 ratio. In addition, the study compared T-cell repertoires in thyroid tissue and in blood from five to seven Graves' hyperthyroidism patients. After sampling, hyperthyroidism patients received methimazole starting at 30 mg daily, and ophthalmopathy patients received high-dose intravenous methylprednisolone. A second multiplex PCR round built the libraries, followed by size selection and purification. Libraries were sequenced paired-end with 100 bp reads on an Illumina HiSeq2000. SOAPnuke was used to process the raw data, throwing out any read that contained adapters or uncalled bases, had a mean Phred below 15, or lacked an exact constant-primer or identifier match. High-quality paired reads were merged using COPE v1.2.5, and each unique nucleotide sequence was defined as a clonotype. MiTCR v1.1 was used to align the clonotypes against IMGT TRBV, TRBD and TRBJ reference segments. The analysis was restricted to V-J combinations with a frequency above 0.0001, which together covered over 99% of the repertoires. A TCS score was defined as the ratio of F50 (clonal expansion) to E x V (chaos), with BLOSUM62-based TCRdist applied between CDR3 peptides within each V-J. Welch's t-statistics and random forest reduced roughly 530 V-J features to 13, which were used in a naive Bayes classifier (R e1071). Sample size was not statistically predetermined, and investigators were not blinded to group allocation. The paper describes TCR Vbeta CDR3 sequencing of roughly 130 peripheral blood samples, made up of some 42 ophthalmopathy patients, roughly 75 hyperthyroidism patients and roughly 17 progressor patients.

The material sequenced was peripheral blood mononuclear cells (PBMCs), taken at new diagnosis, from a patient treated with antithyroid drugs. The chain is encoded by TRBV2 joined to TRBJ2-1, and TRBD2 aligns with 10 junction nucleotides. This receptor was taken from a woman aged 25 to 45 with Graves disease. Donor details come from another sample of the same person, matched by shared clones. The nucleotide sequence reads TGTGCCAGCAGACAAGCGGGAGGGCCTGCTGAGCAGTTCTTC. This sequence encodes CASRQAGGPAEQFF.